The TCR beta chain under discussion was sequenced for a study of blood T cell repertoires in COVID-19. Study context: The origin of the acute and convalescent COVID-19 samples was the United States, Italy and Spain. Sources were T cells, B-cell-depleted T cells, or PBMCs; the material itself was cDNA or gDNA.

Produced via immunoSEQ multiplex PCR; TCRdb's table is partial and in-frame only. The table has about 94,000 clones, under 80% seen once. The CDR3 sequence is 15 residues long. CDR1 is MNHNY and CDR2 is SVGAGI in the germline V gene (reference sequence). J was trimmed by 1 base and V by 3 bases; bases with no gene match: 6. The sequenced material came from peripheral blood. This TCR derives from a man between 65 and 79 years old with COVID-19, enrolled during active disease. This rearrangement joins TRBV6-6 to TRBJ2-7; 7 bases align to TRBD1. The CDR3, as DNA: TGTGCCAGCAGTTATTTGCGGACAGGTTCCTACGAGCAGTACTTC. Protein product: CASSYLRTGSYEQYF.